The 7 T cell receptor beta chains below come from one sample, sequenced in a study of graft-versus-host responses after intestinal transplantation. The antigens of these receptors remain unknown. Profiling relied on immunoSEQ multiplex PCR, and the TCRdb table lists in-frame clones only, not all of them. Among fewer than 90,000 clones listed, about 94% were seen once. The sample here was unstimulated CD4+ T cells sorted from spleen or lymph node cells, taken before transplant. Receptors originate from a human donor who was the organ donor for an intestinal transplant.

This rearrangement joins TRBV9 to TRBJ2-1; a possible D gene is TRBD2 (5 bases). Per germline, CDR1 SGDLS and CDR2 YYNGEE. Trimming cost V 0 bases and J 4 bases, with 17 bases left between them. This CDR3 contains 17 residues. DNA for the CDR3: TGTGCCAGCAGCGTAGGAGTTCGGGGTTTAGGATACAATGAGCAGTTCTTC. Translation: CASSVGVRGLGYNEQFF.

V usage is TRBV5-8 and J usage is TRBJ2-1; D remains unclear. CDR1 and CDR2 from the germline V gene are SGHTS and YDEGEE. The ends were cut back, 4 bases at V and 14 bases at J, with 10 bases in the middle. CDR3 length: 10 amino acids. The CDR3: CASSPVNEFF. CDR3 nucleotide sequence: TGTGCCAGCAGCCCTGTCAACGAGTTCTTC.

This chain connects TRBV5-6 to TRBJ2-5; tentatively, D is TRBD1 or TRBD2 (5 bases each). The assigned J gene may be wrong: the sequence end matches TRBJ2-7 better. The CDR3 length is 17 residues. From germline, CDR1 is SGHDT and CDR2 YYEEEE. The CDR3 coding sequence is TGTGCCAGCAGCTTATTGTCTCCAGGGACCATTGGGCTCGAGCAGTACTTC. Its protein product is CASSLLSPGTIGLEQYF.

This clone was picked up one time. The chain couples TRBV9 to TRBJ2-3; 9 nucleotides agree with TRBD2. The CDR3 runs 19 residues. CDR1 is SGDLS and CDR2 is YYNGEE in the germline V gene. The V gene end was trimmed by 4 bases and the J gene end by 2 bases; junction bases not matched to a gene: 17. The DNA for the CDR3 is TGTGCCAGCAGCCCCCGCCTTGGAACTAGCGGGTATATCACAGATACGCAGTATTTT. Protein: CASSPRLGTSGYITDTQYF.

This chain joins TRBV7-2 and TRBJ2-5; D is unresolved. The V end was cut by 5 bases, the J end by 2 bases, with 15 bases between. In germline, CDR1 is SGHTA, CDR2 FQGNSA. The CDR3 has 15 residues. The DNA of the CDR3 is TGTGCCAGCAGCCCTAGACGACCGGAGCAAGAGACCCAGTACTTC. Amino acid sequence: CASSPRRPEQETQYF.

This clone was counted between two and nine times. The V and J genes are TRBV6-6 and TRBJ1-3; D not certain. The CDR3 has 15 amino acids. CDR1 is MNHNY, CDR2 SVGAGI, per germline (reference sequence). V was cut by 4 bases and J by 1 base, with 11 bases left in between. The CDR3 coding sequence is TGTGCCAGCAGTTTACCAGTTGGATCTGGAAACACCATATATTTT. Its protein is CASSLPVGSGNTIYF.

The rearrangement uses TRBV10-3 and TRBJ1-5; TRBD1 agrees at 7 bases. J lost 4 bases, V lost 4 bases, and 4 bases had no gene match. From germline, CDR1 is ENHRY and CDR2 SYGVKD. The CDR3 totals 14 residues. In nucleotides, the CDR3 is TGTGCCATCAGTGGGGACAGAATTAATCAGCCCCAGCATTTT. Its protein product is CAISGDRINQPQHF.